The next 20 T cell receptor beta chains were all read from a single sample in a study of cytomegalovirus exposure and HLA in healthy donors. Profiled with immunoSEQ multiplex PCR; TCRdb holds only in-frame clones, not every one. Of over 200,000 clones in the sample, around 90% were seen once. Sequencing was done on a sample of PBMCs. The origin of the receptors is a young woman in good health and CMV-seronegative.

The V and J genes are TRBV7-8 and TRBJ2-7, with D tentatively TRBD1 (6 bases). Germline V lookup: CDR1 SGHVS, CDR2 FQNEAQ. Deletions cut 0 bases from V and 2 bases from J, with 14 bases between. The CDR3 has 16 amino acids. The CDR3 bases are TGTGCCAGCAGCTTAGCGCATGCAGCAGGGGCCTACGAGCAGTACTTC. Translating gives CASSLAHAAGAYEQYF.

The V gene is TRBV5-5, the J gene TRBJ2-5, with no clear D. V was clipped by 0 bases and J by 4 bases, with 7 bases between them. The CDR3 is made up of 13 amino acids. CDR1 is SGHKS, CDR2 YYEKEE, per germline (reference sequence). The CDR3 nucleotides are TGTGCCAGCAGCTTGGACCCAATAGAGACCCAGTACTTC. Its protein is CASSLDPIETQYF.

Points on this clone: This CDR3 is also generated by other DNA sequences in the sample. The V and J genes are TRBV5-6 and TRBJ1-5; D call uncertain. Between the trimmed V and J ends, which lost 0 bases and 3 bases, there was a span of 4 bases. The CDR3 loop spans 13 amino acids. Per germline, CDR1 SGHDT and CDR2 YYEEEE. The CDR3 coding sequence is TGTGCCAGCAGCTTGGGTCCCAATCAGCCCCAGCATTTT. Protein sequence: CASSLGPNQPQHF.

V gene TRBV28 combines with J gene TRBJ1-4; a possible D gene is TRBD1 (6 bases). Germline V CDR1 and CDR2: MDHEN, SYDVKM. This CDR3 is 13 amino acids long. V shed 10 bases and J shed 0 bases, with 9 bases lying between them. The CDR3 DNA follows: TGTGCCATCGGGGGCGCAACTAATGAAAAACTGTTTTTT. Amino acids: CAIGGATNEKLFF.

The chain is built from TRBV5-1 and TRBJ2-5; the D gene is possibly TRBD1 (5 bases). Per germline, CDR1 SGHRS and CDR2 YFSETQ. V was trimmed by 0 bases and J by 5 bases, leaving 14 bases between them. The CDR3 loop spans 15 amino acids. In DNA form, the CDR3 reads TGCGCCAGCAGCTTGGGGGGCAGTCCCGGGGAGACCCAGTACTTC. The encoded protein is CASSLGGSPGETQYF.

The rearrangement links TRBV10-3 to TRBJ1-2, with TRBD1 identical over 7 bases. V was clipped by 3 bases and J by 0 bases; unmatched bases: 7. This CDR3 is 16 amino acids long. Per the germline V gene, CDR1 is ENHRY and CDR2 is SYGVKD. The CDR3 region has the DNA TGTGCCATCAGTGACTCCGACAGGGTGACTAACTATGGCTACACCTTC. Residues: CAISDSDRVTNYGYTF.

The V and J genes are TRBV7-8 and TRBJ1-1; TRBD1 is a possible D gene (5 bases). The V gene's germline CDR1 is SGHVS and CDR2 FQNEAQ. V lost 0 bases, J lost 1 base, and 9 bases lay in between. There are 15 residues in the CDR3. CDR3 sequence reads: CASSLAQGSNTEAFF. DNA for the CDR3: TGTGCCAGCAGCTTAGCGCAGGGTTCGAACACTGAAGCTTTCTTT.

CDR3 residues: CAIPTTGAGELFF. CDR3 sequence (DNA): TGTGCCATCCCCACCACGGGGGCCGGGGAGCTGTTTTTT. V and J are TRBV2 and TRBJ2-2; the D gene is possibly TRBD2 (6 bases). With 10 bases removed from V and 6 bases from J, the gap between germline ends came to 15 bases. From germline, CDR1 is SNHLY and CDR2 FYNNEI. The CDR3 loop spans 13 amino acids. Variable domain in full (rest from reference TRBV2 and TRBJ2-2): EPEVTQTPSHQVTQMGQEVILRCVPISNHLYFYWYRQILGQKVEFLVSFYNNEISEKSEIFDDQFSVERPDGSNFTLKIRSTKLEDSAMYFCAIPTTGAGELFFGEGSRLTVL.

This chain uses TRBV9 with TRBJ2-7; D may be TRBD1 (5 bases). V lost 0 bases and J lost 5, with 15 bases in between. There are 15 residues in the CDR3. The germline V gene encodes CDR1 SGDLS and CDR2 YYNGEE. The CDR3 DNA reads as TGTGCCAGCAGCGTAGGCCTCAGGGAAGGGGACGAGCAGTACTTC. Protein product: CASSVGLREGDEQYF.

V is TRBV30 and J is TRBJ1-1; the D is unclear. The germline V gene encodes CDR1 GTSNPN and CDR2 SVGIG (reference sequence). The V end was cut by 5 bases, the J end by 6 bases, with 10 bases between. The CDR3 loop spans 11 amino acids. The CDR3 coding sequence is TGTGCCTGGGCCAACAGCCCTGAAGCTTTCTTT. Translated: CAWANSPEAFF.

This clone was detected only once. CDR3 DNA: TGTGCCAGCAGCTTAACCGGCGATCAGCCCCAGCATTTT. The encoded protein is CASSLTGDQPQHF. This rearrangement joins TRBV7-9 to TRBJ1-5; no firm D call. The germline V gene has CDR1 SEHNR and CDR2 FQNEAQ (reference sequence). V lost 2 bases and J lost 5, with 7 bases in between. This CDR3 has 13 residues.

The chain joins TRBV2 to TRBJ1-5, with D uncertain. This CDR3 has 13 residues. The V gene's germline CDR1 is SNHLY and CDR2 FYNNEI. Trimming took off 3 bases at V and 4 bases at J, with 7 bases between the two ends. CDR3 region: CASSDNINQPQHF. CDR3 DNA: TGTGCCAGCAGTGATAATATTAATCAGCCCCAGCATTTT.

In its sample, this clone was seen many times. The chain couples TRBV18 to TRBJ1-1; no firm D call. The V gene lost 3 bases and the J gene lost 3 bases, with 8 bases spanning the gap. Germline CDR1 and CDR2: KGHSH and LQKENI. The CDR3 extends over 13 amino acids. The DNA for the CDR3 is TGTGCCAGCTCACCCACCGGGGACACTGAAGCTTTCTTT. Protein product: CASSPTGDTEAFF.

The chain combines TRBV6-6 with TRBJ2-7; D is possibly TRBD2 (5 bases). Germline lookup yields CDR1 MNHNY and CDR2 SVGAGI (reference sequence). Trimming pared 8 bases from V and 2 bases from J, leaving 10 bases between. This CDR3 is 12 amino acids long. The DNA of the CDR3 is TGTGCCAGCTCGGGATCAGCCTACGAGCAGTACTTC. Encoded protein: CASSGSAYEQYF.

The chain couples TRBV25-1 to TRBJ2-1; perhaps TRBD2 as D (6 bases). CDR3 length: 15 residues. Germline-derived CDR1 and CDR2 are MGHDK and SYGVNS. The ends were cut back, 5 bases at V and 0 bases at J, with 11 bases in the middle. CDR3 DNA sequence: TGTGCCAGCAGTTCCGCGGGGAGCTCCTACAATGAGCAGTTCTTC. Translated, it gives CASSSAGSSYNEQFF. The full variable domain, in which reference TRBV25-1 and TRBJ2-1 provide the parts outside the CDR3, is EADIYQTPRYLVIGTGKKITLECSQTMGHDKMYWYQQDPGMELHLIHYSYGVNSTEKGDLSSESTVSRIRTEHFPLTLESARPSHTSQYLCASSSAGSSYNEQFFGPGTRLTVL.

The genes are TRBV27 and TRBJ2-7, with TRBD1 as a possible D gene (6 bases). This CDR3 region has 13 residues. Germline CDR1 reads MNHEY; CDR2 reads SMNVEV (reference sequence). V was shortened by 5 bases and J by 2 bases, with 10 bases between the two germline ends. In nucleotides, the CDR3 is TGTGCCAGCAGTCCAGGGGTGCCCTACGAGCAGTACTTC. It yields the protein CASSPGVPYEQYF.

Points on this clone: The sample holds other DNA sequences that translate to the same CDR3. V usage is TRBV5-6 and J usage is TRBJ2-3; D remains ambiguous. Trimming took 0 bases from V and 1 from J, leaving 3 bases between them. This CDR3 has 13 amino acids. Germline V gives CDR1 SGHDT, CDR2 YYEEEE. CDR3 DNA sequence: TGTGCCAGCAGCTTGGGGGGCACAGATACGCAGTATTTT. It encodes CASSLGGTDTQYF.

V and J are TRBV27 and TRBJ1-5; tentatively, D is TRBD1 (5 bases). Between the trimmed V and J ends, which lost 6 bases and 5 bases, there was a span of 14 bases. The CDR3 runs to 14 residues. Germline loops: CDR1 MNHEY, CDR2 SMNVEV (reference sequence). The CDR3 region is CASRAGAEYQPQHF. For the CDR3, the DNA is TGTGCCAGCAGGGCCGGGGCCGAATATCAGCCCCAGCATTTT.

This chain joins TRBV5-4 and TRBJ2-5; tentatively, D is TRBD1 (6 bases). The V and J ends lost 4 bases and 2 bases respectively, with 12 bases between them. The CDR3 has 14 amino acids. Germline CDR1 SGHNT, CDR2 YYREEE (reference sequence). DNA for the CDR3: TGTGCCAGCAGCCTACTAGGGGGACAAGAGACCCAGTACTTC. This codes for CASSLLGGQETQYF.

With respect to this clone: The same CDR3 arises from other DNA sequences in this sample as well. The V call is TRBV5-4, the J call TRBJ1-2; 7 positions match TRBD1. CDR1 SGHNT and CDR2 YYREEE come from the germline V gene (reference sequence). The CDR3 has 16 residues. The V segment lost 3 bases and the J segment 7 bases; nucleotides outside the gene matches: 15. The CDR3: CASSSPKQGLPGGYTF. In DNA, the CDR3 is TGTGCCAGCAGCTCACCTAAACAGGGGCTCCCAGGTGGCTACACCTTC.